These T cell receptor beta chains were read from a single sample in a study of T cell responses to AZD1222 COVID-19 vaccine. The protocol was immunoSEQ multiplex PCR, while the TCRdb copy is restricted to in-frame clones and leaves out a portion. The table has about 170,000 clones, around 85% seen once. The sequencing used peripheral blood, collected 28 days after the second AZD1222 dose. These receptors all come from an adult who received the AZD1222 COVID-19 vaccine. Both conserved end residues are part of each CDR3. The D gene is left open where the match is weak. Rows give clone size only sometimes, using once, few, many, or a class for an expanded clone.

j_call | d_call | clone_size | v_call | cdr3_aa | cdr3_nt
TRBJ1-1 | NA | NA | TRBV6-6 | CASSQGPEAFF | TGTGCCAGCAGTCAGGGCCCTGAAGCTTTCTTT
TRBJ1-5 | NA | NA | TRBV27 | CASSWTVNQPQHF | TGTGCCAGCAGTTGGACAGTTAATCAGCCCCAGCATTTT
TRBJ2-2 | NA | NA | TRBV15 | CATSGIRGSPNTGELFF | TGTGCCACCAGCGGAATCAGGGGTTCTCCGAACACCGGGGAGCTGTTTTTT
TRBJ1-2 | NA | few | TRBV5-4 | CASSSGVGNYGYTF | TGTGCCAGCAGCTCGGGGGTGGGGAACTATGGCTACACCTTC
TRBJ2-7 | NA | few | TRBV7-9 | CASSLTGQGIGEQYF | TGTGCCAGCAGCTTGACTGGGCAGGGGATTGGCGAGCAGTACTTC
TRBJ2-1 | NA | NA | TRBV7-6 | CASSFRGGGSYNEQFF | TGTGCCAGCAGCTTCAGGGGAGGGGGCTCCTACAATGAGCAGTTCTTC
TRBJ1-3 | NA | NA | TRBV18 | CASSANPGESGNTIYF | TGTGCCAGCTCAGCCAACCCCGGGGAATCTGGAAACACCATATATTTT
TRBJ1-2 | NA | NA | TRBV29-1 | CSARRDTGFYGYTF | TGCAGCGCACGACGGGACACAGGGTTCTATGGCTACACCTTC
TRBJ2-3 | NA | NA | TRBV5-4 | CASSLAIQHLTDTQYF | TGTGCCAGCAGCTTGGCTATACAGCATCTCACAGATACGCAGTATTTT
TRBJ1-2 | NA | NA | TRBV6-2/TRBV6-3 | CASSQDNYGYTF | TGTGCCAGCAGCCAGGATAACTATGGCTACACCTTC
TRBJ2-7 | NA | NA | TRBV3-1/TRBV3-2 | CAPAYPPSREQYF | TGTGCCCCGGCGTACCCTCCCTCCCGCGAGCAGTACTTC
TRBJ2-3 | TRBD2 | NA | TRBV29-1 | CSVDARLAGLTDTQYF | TGCAGCGTTGACGCGCGGCTAGCGGGTTTGACAGATACGCAGTATTTT
TRBJ2-7 | NA | NA | TRBV6-5 | CASSYSKGWSSYEQYF | TGTGCCAGCAGTTACTCGAAGGGGTGGAGCTCCTACGAGCAGTACTTC
TRBJ1-6 | TRBD1 | NA | TRBV5-4 | CASSLGGTGSAPLHF | TGTGCCAGCAGCTTGGGCGGGACAGGGAGTGCGCCCCTCCACTTT
TRBJ1-5 | TRBD1 | NA | TRBV19 | CASSPTGGSQPQHF | TGTGCCAGTAGCCCCACAGGGGGCTCTCAGCCCCAGCATTTT
TRBJ2-1 | NA | NA | TRBV7-9 | CASSLPPGWNEQFF | TGTGCCAGCAGCTTACCTCCGGGATGGAATGAGCAGTTCTTC
TRBJ2-6 | NA | NA | TRBV6-2/TRBV6-3 | CASSWGSGANVLTF | TGTGCCAGCAGTTGGGGATCTGGGGCCAACGTCCTGACTTTC
TRBJ2-1 | TRBD2 | NA | TRBV19 | CASIVFGGSSYNEQFF | TGTGCCAGTATCGTTTTCGGGGGGAGCTCCTACAATGAGCAGTTCTTC
TRBJ1-6 | NA | NA | TRBV3-1/TRBV3-2 | CASSLVGVGNSPLHF | TGTGCCAGCAGCCTCGTAGGCGTGGGGAATTCACCCCTCCACTTT
TRBJ2-1 | TRBD2 | NA | TRBV4-3 | CASSQNPALAGGYNEQFF | TGCGCCAGCAGCCAAAATCCCGCCCTAGCGGGGGGATACAATGAGCAGTTCTTC
TRBJ1-1 | NA | NA | TRBV6-5 | CANSRGLNTEAFF | TGTGCCAACTCCAGGGGACTGAACACTGAAGCTTTCTTT
TRBJ2-2 | NA | NA | TRBV24-1 | CATSSLGNGELFF | TGTGCCACCAGCTCTTTGGGAAACGGGGAGCTGTTTTTT
TRBJ2-7 | NA | NA | TRBV5-6 | CASSGFLGSEVYEQYF | TGTGCCAGCAGCGGTTTTTTGGGGAGCGAGGTTTACGAGCAGTACTTC
TRBJ1-1 | NA | NA | TRBV5-1 | CASSPPQGWHTEAFF | TGCGCCAGCAGCCCTCCACAGGGTTGGCACACTGAAGCTTTCTTT
TRBJ2-7 | NA | NA | TRBV12-3/TRBV12-4 | CASSLMGSYEQYF | TGTGCCAGCAGTTTAATGGGTTCCTACGAGCAGTACTTC
TRBJ2-1 | TRBD2 | NA | TRBV10-3 | CAISELGGGGDNEQFF | TGTGCCATCAGTGAGTTAGGCGGGGGGGGCGACAATGAGCAGTTCTTC
TRBJ2-3 | NA | once | TRBV6-4 | CASSDSGRTDTQYF | TGTGCCAGCAGTGACTCGGGCAGGACAGATACGCAGTATTTT
TRBJ2-3 | NA | few | TRBV18 | CASSPTGGDTQYF | TGTGCCAGCTCGCCAACCGGGGGAGATACGCAGTATTTT
TRBJ1-2 | TRBD1 | NA | TRBV9 | CASSVVDRVTAGYTF | TGTGCCAGCAGCGTAGTTGACAGGGTAACGGCTGGCTACACCTTC
TRBJ1-5 | NA | once | TRBV7-8 | CASSFRTVRNQPQHF | TGTGCCAGCAGCTTCAGGACAGTCCGTAATCAGCCCCAGCATTTT
TRBJ1-2 | NA | NA | TRBV12-3/TRBV12-4 | CASSREGGGYTF | TGTGCCAGCAGTCGGGAGGGGGGTGGCTACACCTTC
TRBJ2-6 | TRBD1 | NA | TRBV4-1 | CASSPRDRGDSGANVLTF | TGCGCCAGCAGCCCAAGGGACAGGGGTGACTCTGGGGCCAACGTCCTGACTTTC
TRBJ1-1 | NA | NA | TRBV30 | CAWIAGLSTEAFF | TGTGCCTGGATTGCGGGGTTGAGCACTGAAGCTTTCTTT
TRBJ2-5 | TRBD1 | NA | TRBV5-1 | CASSGGTGWGETQYF | TGCGCCAGCAGCGGAGGGACAGGCTGGGGAGAGACCCAGTACTTC
TRBJ2-7 | NA | NA | TRBV4-2 | CASSQDWAYEQYF | TGTGCCAGCAGCCAAGATTGGGCCTACGAGCAGTACTTC
TRBJ2-7 | TRBD1 | NA | TRBV29-1 | CSVLGPGRTGEEQYF | TGCAGCGTCTTGGGTCCGGGGAGGACAGGGGAAGAGCAGTACTTC
TRBJ1-5 | NA | once | TRBV2 | CASNLLGAAQPQHF | TGTGCCAGCAACCTTCTAGGGGCAGCCCAGCCCCAGCATTTT